This T cell receptor beta chain was profiled in a study of blood T cell repertoires in COVID-19. The data were produced by immunoSEQ multiplex PCR, yet TCRdb's version contains in-frame clones alone and is incomplete. The repertoire has roughly 43,000 clones, approximately 89% of them found once; the top ten carry roughly 3.7%. Trimming took off 4 bases at V and 1 base at J, with 13 bases between the two ends. The length of the CDR3 is 15 residues. The V gene's germline CDR1 is SNHLY and CDR2 FYNNEI. The sample was peripheral blood. The gene calls are TRBV2 and TRBJ1-1; a possible D gene is TRBD1 (6 bases). This receptor was taken from a human donor in a cohort sampled during active COVID-19. CDR3 sequence reads: CASSVGAGRNTEAFF. The DNA for the CDR3 is TGTGCCAGCAGTGTGGGGGCGGGTAGGAACACTGAAGCTTTCTTT. Full variable domain (remainder filled in from reference TRBV2 and TRBJ1-1): EPEVTQTPSHQVTQMGQEVILRCVPISNHLYFYWYRQILGQKVEFLVSFYNNEISEKSEIFDDQFSVERPDGSNFTLKIRSTKLEDSAMYFCASSVGAGRNTEAFFGQGTRLTVV.